This TCR beta chain emerged from a study of blood T cell repertoires in COVID-19 (TCRdb year 2020). Notes on the research overall: Collaborator samples came from the United States, Italy and Spain and covered acute and convalescent phases of COVID-19. The prospective study material was composed of cDNA or gDNA derived from T cells, B-cell-depleted T cells, or PBMCs. The dataset comprised deeply sampled blood TCRbeta repertoires from subjects exposed to, actively infected with, or recovered from COVID-19. A freely available public database, intended as a resource for researchers studying the immune response to SARS-CoV-2, is where the repertoires were released. The samples were drawn from two sources: the first 160 participants of the ongoing ImmuneRACE study, and 950 to 1,500 subjects contributed by 6 global collaborators. The sample metadata nearly always contained a de-identified subject ID, COVID-19 status, age in years and sex. Where available, HLA class I and class II types were taken from metadata supplied by the sample provider and were not determined by assay-based typing. Broad study findings and their caveats: The quantity of clinical and demographic metadata differed by source and by participant and was supplied without curation.

As regards this clone: It has no known antigen specificity. There are no base qualities to consult, and no much larger clone falls within one base.

Each collaborating institution followed its own protocols to collect whole blood in K2EDTA tubes. For TCRbeta analysis, collaborators shipped samples in one of three forms: frozen whole blood, isolated PBMCs, or DNA extracted from either of those sample types. CDR1 and CDR2 (SGHAT, FQNNGV) derive from the germline V gene. V is cut back by 0 bases and J by 7 bases, with 12 bases in the junction unmatched. The CDR3, cysteine through phenylalanine, is 16 amino acids long. Only the CDR3 region is kept as DNA, spanning 48 bases read in frame from base 1. TCRbeta CDR3 regions were amplified from genomic DNA by means of the immunoSEQ Assay, a bias-controlled multiplex PCR. The authors' analysis ran thus. The number of nucleated cells in each sample was estimated from the amplification of reference gene primers within the assay. To quantify the absolute abundance of each unique TCRbeta CDR3 rearrangement, sequence reads were collapsed and filtered. For each sample, productive Simpson clonality was calculated as the square root of Simpson's diversity index across productive rearrangements. The table was pulled from immuneACCESS by TCRdb, which kept in-frame rearrangements only. Such tables lose some clones; where checked, under half of the loss comes from unresolved V genes, and the rest has no known cause. Clonal size and the V and J genes are those of that table, whereas D and trimming came from the DNA. Recorded for this sample are 150,000 or so clones; 80% to 90% of them occurred a single time. Together, the top ten hold roughly 6.1% of the sample.

The sequence is built from TRBV11-2 and TRBJ2-7, with 7 middle bases fitting TRBD2. This clonotype was sampled from an elderly man with acute or convalescent COVID-19. Sequencing was done on a sample of peripheral blood. The CDR3 in this case is CASSLDEWGGVVEQYF. The DNA reads TGTGCCAGCAGCTTAGATGAGTGGGGGGGAGTGGTAGAGCAGTACTTC.